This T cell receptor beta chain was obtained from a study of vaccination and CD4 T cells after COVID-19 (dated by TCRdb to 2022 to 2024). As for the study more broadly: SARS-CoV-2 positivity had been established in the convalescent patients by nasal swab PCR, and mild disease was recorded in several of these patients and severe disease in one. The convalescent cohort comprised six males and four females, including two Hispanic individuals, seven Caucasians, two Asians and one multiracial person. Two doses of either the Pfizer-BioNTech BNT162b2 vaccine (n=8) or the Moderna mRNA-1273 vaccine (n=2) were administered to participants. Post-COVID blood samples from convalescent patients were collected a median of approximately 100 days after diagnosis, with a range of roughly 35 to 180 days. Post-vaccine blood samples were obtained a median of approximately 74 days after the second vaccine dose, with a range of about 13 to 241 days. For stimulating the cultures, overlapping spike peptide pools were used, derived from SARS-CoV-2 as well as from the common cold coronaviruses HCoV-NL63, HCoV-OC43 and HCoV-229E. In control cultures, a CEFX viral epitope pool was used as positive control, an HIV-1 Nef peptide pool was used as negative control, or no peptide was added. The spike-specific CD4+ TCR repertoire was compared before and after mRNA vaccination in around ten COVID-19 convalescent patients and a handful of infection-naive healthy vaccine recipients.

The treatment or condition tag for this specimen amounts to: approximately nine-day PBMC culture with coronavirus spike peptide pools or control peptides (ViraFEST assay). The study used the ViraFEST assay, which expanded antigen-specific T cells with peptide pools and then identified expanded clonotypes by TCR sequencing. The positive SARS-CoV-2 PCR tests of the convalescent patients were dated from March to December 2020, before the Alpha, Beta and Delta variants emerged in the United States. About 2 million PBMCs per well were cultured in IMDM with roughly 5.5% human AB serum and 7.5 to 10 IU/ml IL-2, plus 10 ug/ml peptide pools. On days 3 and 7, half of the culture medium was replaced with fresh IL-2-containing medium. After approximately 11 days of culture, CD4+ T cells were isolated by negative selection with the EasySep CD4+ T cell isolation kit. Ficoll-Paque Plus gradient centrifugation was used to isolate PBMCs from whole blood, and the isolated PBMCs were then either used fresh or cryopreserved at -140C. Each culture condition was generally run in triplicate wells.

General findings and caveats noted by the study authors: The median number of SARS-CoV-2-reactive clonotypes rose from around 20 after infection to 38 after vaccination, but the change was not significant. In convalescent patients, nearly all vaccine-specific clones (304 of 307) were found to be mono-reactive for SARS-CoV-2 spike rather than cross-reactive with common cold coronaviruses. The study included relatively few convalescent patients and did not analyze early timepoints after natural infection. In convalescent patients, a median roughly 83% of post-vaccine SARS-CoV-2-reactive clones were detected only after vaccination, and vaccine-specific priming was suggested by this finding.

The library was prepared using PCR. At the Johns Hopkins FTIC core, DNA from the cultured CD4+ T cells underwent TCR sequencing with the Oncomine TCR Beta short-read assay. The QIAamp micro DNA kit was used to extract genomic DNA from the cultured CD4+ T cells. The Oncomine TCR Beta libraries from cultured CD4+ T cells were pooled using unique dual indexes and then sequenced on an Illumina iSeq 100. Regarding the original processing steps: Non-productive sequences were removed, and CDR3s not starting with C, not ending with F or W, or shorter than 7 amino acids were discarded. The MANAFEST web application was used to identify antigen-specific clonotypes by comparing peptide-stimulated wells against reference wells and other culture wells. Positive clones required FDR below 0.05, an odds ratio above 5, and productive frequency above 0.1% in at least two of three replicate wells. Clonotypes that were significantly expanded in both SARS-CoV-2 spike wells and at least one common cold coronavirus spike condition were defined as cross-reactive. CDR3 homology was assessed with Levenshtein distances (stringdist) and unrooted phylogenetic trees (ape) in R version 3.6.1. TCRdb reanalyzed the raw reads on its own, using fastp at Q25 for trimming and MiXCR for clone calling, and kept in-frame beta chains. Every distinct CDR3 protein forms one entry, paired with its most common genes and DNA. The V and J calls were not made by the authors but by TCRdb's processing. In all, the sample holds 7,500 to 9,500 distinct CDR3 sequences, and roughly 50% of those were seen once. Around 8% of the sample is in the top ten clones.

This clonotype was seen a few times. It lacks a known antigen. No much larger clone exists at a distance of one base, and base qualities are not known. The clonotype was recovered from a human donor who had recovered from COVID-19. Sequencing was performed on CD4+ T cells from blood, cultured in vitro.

The CDR3 protein: CASSRREGNQPQHF. The sequenced DNA: TGTGCCAGCAGCCGGCGGGAAGGCAATCAGCCCCAGCATTTT. The rearranged chain carries TRBV27 and TRBJ1-5, with the identity of the D gene unclear. Taken from the germline V gene (reference sequence), the CDR1 and CDR2 loops are MNHEY and SMNVEV. The CDR3 runs 14 residues from the cysteine to the phenylalanine. CDR3 DNA only is kept here, 42 bases in frame from base 1. Trimming at the junction amounts to 6 bases on V and 2 bases on J, and the germline ends lie 11 bases apart.